This T cell receptor (beta chain) was retrieved from a study of T-cell memory formation after mild COVID-19. Overall study results and limits: Several responding clones turned up in pre-infection memory, indicating that cross-reactive memory may have taken part.

TCR alpha and TCR beta cDNA libraries with sample barcodes and UMIs came from 5'RACE using constant-segment primers. TCRdb called the 5' RACE reads again in MiXCR, with one record for every CDR3 protein. The data show some 40,000 distinct CDR3 sequences, with roughly 9.8% seen just once and approximately 12% held by the top ten. This clonotype was counted between two and nine times. What it binds is not known. V was shortened by 0 bases and J by 1 base, with 7 bases between the two germline ends. Looked up from germline, CDR1 is SGDLS and CDR2 is YYNGEE. CDR3 length: 14 amino acids. Material: PBMCs or a T cell subset sorted from them (not recorded which). This clonotype originated in an adult woman who had mild COVID-19 (a few samples of this study predate the infection). Cell type and time point are not known. The chain recombines TRBV9 with TRBJ1-1; unclear D gene. In DNA, the CDR3 is TGTGCCAGCAGCGTAGTCGGACGGAACACTGAAGCTTTCTTT. This encodes CASSVVGRNTEAFF.